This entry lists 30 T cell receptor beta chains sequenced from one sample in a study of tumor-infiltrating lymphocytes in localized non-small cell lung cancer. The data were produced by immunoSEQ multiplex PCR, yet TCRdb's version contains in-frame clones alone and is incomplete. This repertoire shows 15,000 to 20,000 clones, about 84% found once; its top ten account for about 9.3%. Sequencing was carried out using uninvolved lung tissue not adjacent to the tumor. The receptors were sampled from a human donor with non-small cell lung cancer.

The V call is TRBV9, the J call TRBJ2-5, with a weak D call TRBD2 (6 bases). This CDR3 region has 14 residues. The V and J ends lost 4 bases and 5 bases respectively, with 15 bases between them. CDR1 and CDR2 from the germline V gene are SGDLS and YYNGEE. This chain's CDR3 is CASSPRGAGETQYF. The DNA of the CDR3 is TGTGCCAGCAGCCCCCGAGGGGCGGGGGAGACCCAGTACTTC.

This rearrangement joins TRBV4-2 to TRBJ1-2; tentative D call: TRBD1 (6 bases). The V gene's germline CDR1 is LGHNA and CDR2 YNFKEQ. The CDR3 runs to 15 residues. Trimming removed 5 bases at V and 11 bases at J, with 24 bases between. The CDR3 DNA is TGTGCCAGCAGCTCGGACGAAGGGCAGGGGATGGCGTACACCTTC. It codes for CASSSDEGQGMAYTF.

The CDR3 DNA reads TGTGCCAGCAGTACAGGGGCTAACTATGGCTACACCTTC. Translating gives CASSTGANYGYTF. This chain connects TRBV28 to TRBJ1-2, with TRBD1 matching 7 bases. V shed 5 bases and J 0 bases; nucleotides not matched to a gene: 0. Germline-derived CDR1 and CDR2 are MDHEN and SYDVKM. This CDR3 contains 13 residues.

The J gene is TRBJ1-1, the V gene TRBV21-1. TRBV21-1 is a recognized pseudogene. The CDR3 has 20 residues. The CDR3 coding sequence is TGTGCCAGCAGCCTAAAGCCATGTGGCCCTTGGGGGGGGATGAACACTGAAGCTTTCTTT. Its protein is CASSLKPCGPWGGMNTEAFF.

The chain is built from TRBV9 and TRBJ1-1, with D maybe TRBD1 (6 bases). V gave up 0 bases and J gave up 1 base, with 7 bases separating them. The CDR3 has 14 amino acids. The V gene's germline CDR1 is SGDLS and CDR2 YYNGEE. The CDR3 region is CASSVVGGNTEAFF. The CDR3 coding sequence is TGTGCCAGCAGCGTAGTAGGGGGGAACACTGAAGCTTTCTTT.

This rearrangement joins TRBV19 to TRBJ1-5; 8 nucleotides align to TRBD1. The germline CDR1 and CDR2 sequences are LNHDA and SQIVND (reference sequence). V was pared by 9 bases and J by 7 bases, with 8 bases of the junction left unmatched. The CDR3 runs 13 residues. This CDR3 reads CASSGDRSQPQHF. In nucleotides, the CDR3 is TGTGCCAGCAGTGGGGACAGGTCCCAGCCCCAGCATTTT. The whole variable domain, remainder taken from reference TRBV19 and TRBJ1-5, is DGGITQSPKYLFRKEGQNVTLSCEQNLNHDAMYWYRQDPGQGLRLIYYSQIVNDFQKGDIAEGYSVSREKKESFPLTVTSAQKNPTAFYLCASSGDRSQPQHFGDGTRLSIL.

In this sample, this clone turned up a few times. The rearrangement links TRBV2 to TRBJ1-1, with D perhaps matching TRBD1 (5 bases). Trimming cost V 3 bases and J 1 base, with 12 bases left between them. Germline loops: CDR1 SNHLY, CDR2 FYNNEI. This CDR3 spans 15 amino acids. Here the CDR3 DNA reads TGTGCCAGCAGTGATAGGGTAGGGACGAACACTGAAGCTTTCTTT. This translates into CASSDRVGTNTEAFF.

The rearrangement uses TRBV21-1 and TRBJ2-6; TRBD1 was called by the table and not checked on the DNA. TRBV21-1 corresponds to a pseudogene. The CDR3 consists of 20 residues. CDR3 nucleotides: TGTGCCAGCAGCAAAGCCCCACCGGGACAGGAGCTCTCTGGGGCCAACGTCCTGACTTTC. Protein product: CASSKAPPGQELSGANVLTF.

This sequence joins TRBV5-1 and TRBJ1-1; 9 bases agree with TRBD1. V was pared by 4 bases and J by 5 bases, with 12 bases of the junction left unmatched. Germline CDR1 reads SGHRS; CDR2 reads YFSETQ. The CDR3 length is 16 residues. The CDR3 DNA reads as TGCGCCAGCAGCCCGGGACAGGGATGGGGTAAAACTGAAGCTTTCTTT. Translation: CASSPGQGWGKTEAFF.

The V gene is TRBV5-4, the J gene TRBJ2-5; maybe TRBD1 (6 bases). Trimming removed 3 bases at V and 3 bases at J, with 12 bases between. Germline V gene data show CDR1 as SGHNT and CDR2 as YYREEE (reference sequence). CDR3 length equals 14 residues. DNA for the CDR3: TGTGCCAGCAGCTCTGAGCCAGGGGAAGAGACCCAGTACTTC. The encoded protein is CASSSEPGEETQYF.

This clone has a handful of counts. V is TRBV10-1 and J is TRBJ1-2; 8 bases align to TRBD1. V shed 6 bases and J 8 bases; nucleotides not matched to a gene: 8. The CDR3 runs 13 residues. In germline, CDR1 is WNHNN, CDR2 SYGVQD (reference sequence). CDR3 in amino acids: CASSVGQGGGYTF. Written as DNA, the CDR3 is TGCGCCAGCAGCGTTGGACAGGGCGGCGGCTACACCTTC.

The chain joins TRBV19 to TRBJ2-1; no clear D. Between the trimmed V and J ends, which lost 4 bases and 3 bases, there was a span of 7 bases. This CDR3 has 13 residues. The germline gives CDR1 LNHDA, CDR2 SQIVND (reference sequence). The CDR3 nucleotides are TGTGCCAGTAGTAATGCGGTCTACAATGAGCAGTTCTTC. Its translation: CASSNAVYNEQFF.

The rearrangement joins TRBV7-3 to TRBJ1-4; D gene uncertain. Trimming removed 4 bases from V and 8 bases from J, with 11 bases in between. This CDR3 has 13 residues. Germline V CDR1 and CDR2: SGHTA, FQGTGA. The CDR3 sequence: CASSSGIGEKLFF. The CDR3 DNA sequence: TGTGCCAGCAGCTCGGGAATTGGGGAAAAACTGTTTTTT.

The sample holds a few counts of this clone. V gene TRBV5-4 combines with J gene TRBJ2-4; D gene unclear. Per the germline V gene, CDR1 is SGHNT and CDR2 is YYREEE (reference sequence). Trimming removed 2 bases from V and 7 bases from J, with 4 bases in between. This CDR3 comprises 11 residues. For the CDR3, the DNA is TGTGCCAGCAGCTTAGGGAACATTCAGTACTTC. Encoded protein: CASSLGNIQYF.

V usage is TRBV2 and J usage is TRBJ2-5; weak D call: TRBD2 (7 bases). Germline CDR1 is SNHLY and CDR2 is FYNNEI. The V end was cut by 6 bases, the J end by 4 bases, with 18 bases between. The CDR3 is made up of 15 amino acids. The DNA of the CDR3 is TGTGCCAGCAGGAGGGGGGGGTCTAGTGTAGAGACCCAGTACTTC. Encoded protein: CASRRGGSSVETQYF. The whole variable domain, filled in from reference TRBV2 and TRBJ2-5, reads EPEVTQTPSHQVTQMGQEVILRCVPISNHLYFYWYRQILGQKVEFLVSFYNNEISEKSEIFDDQFSVERPDGSNFTLKIRSTKLEDSAMYFCASRRGGSSVETQYFGPGTRLLVL.

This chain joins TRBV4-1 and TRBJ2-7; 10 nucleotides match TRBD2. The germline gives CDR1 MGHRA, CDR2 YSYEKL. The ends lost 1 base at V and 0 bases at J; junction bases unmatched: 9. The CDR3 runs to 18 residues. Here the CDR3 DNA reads TGCGCCAGCAGCCAAGTCGGCCTTAGCGGGAGGAGCTCCTACGAGCAGTACTTC. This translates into CASSQVGLSGRSSYEQYF.

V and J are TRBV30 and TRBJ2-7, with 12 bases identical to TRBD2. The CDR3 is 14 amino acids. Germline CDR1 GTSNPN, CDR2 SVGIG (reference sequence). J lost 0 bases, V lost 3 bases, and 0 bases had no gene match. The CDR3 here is CAWRTSGSSYEQYF. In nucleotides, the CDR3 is TGTGCCTGGAGGACTAGCGGGAGCTCCTACGAGCAGTACTTC.

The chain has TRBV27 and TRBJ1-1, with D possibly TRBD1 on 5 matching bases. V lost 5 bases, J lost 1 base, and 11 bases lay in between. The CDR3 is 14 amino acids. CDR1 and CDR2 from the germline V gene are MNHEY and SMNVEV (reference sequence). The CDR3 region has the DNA TGTGCCAGCAGTCCCAGGGTATGGAACACTGAAGCTTTCTTT. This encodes CASSPRVWNTEAFF.

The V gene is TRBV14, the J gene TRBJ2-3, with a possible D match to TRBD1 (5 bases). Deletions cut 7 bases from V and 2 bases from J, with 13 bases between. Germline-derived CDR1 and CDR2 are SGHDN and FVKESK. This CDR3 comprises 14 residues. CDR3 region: CASTLDSNTDTQYF. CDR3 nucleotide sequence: TGTGCCAGCACCCTAGACAGCAACACAGATACGCAGTATTTT.

The CDR3 is CASSKNSGSEAFF. CDR3 nucleotide sequence: TGTGCCAGCAGTAAGAACTCGGGGAGTGAAGCTTTCTTT. The chain couples TRBV6-5 to TRBJ1-1, with D unresolved. V was clipped by 5 bases and J by 7 bases, with 14 bases between them. Germline V gives CDR1 MNHEY, CDR2 SVGAGI. The CDR3 runs to 13 residues.

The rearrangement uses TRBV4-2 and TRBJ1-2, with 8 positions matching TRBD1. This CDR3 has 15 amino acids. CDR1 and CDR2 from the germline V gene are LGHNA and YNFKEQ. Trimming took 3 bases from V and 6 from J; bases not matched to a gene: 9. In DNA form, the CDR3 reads TGTGCCAGCAGCCAGCCAGGGGGCGATGGAAATGGCTACACCTTC. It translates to CASSQPGGDGNGYTF.

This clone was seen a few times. The CDR3 region is CAWSSSSYEQYF. Written as DNA, the CDR3 is TGTGCCTGGAGTTCTAGCTCCTACGAGCAGTACTTC. This chain connects TRBV30 to TRBJ2-7; D is uncertain. CDR3 size: 12 residues. Germline V gives CDR1 GTSNPN, CDR2 SVGIG (reference sequence). V dropped 2 bases and J dropped 0 bases, with 5 bases sitting between them.

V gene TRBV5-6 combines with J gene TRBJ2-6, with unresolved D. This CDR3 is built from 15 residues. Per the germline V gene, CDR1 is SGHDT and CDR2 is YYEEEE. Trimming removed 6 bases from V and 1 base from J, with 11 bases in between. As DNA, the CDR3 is TGTGCCAGCACCCTTCCCGGGTCTGGGGCCAACGTCCTGACTTTC. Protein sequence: CASTLPGSGANVLTF.

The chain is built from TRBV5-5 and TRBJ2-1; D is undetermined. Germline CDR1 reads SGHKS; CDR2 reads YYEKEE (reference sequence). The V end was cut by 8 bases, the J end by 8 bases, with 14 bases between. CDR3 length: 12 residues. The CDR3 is CASIQRADEQFF. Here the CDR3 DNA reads TGTGCCAGTATACAAAGGGCTGATGAGCAGTTCTTC.

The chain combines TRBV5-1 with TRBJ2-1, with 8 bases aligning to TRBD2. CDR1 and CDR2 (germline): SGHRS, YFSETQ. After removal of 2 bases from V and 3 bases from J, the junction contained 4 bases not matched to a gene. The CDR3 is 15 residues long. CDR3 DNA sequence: TGCGCCAGCAGCTTAGAGACTAGCGACTACAATGAGCAGTTCTTC. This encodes CASSLETSDYNEQFF.

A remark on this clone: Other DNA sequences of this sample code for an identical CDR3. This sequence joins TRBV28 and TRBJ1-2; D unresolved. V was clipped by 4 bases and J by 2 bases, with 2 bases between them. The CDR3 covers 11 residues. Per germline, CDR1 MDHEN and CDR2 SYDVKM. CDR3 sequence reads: CASSSNYGYTF. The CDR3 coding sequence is TGTGCCAGCAGTTCCAACTATGGCTACACCTTC.

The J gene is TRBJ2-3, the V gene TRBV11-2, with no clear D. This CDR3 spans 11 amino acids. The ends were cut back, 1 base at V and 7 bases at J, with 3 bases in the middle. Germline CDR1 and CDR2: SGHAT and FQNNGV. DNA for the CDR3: TGTGCCAGCAGCTTAGGCTATACGCAGTATTTT. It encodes CASSLGYTQYF.

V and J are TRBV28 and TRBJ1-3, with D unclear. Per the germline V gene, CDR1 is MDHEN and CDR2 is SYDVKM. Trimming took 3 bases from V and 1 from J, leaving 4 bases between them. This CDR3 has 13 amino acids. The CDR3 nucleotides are TGTGCCAGCAGTTTCGGTTCTGGAAACACCATATATTTT. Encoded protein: CASSFGSGNTIYF.

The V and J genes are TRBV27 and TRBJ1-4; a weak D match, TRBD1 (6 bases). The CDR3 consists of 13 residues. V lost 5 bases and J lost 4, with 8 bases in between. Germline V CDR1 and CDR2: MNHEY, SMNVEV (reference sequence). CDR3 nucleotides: TGTGCCAGCAGTCGACAGGTTAATGAAAAACTGTTTTTT. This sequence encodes CASSRQVNEKLFF.

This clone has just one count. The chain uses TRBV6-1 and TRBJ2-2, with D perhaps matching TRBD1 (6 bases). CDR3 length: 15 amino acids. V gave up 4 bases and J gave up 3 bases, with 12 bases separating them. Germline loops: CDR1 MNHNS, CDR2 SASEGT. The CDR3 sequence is CASSVRQGYTGELFF. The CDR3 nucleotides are TGTGCCAGCAGTGTACGGCAGGGGTACACCGGGGAGCTGTTTTTT.